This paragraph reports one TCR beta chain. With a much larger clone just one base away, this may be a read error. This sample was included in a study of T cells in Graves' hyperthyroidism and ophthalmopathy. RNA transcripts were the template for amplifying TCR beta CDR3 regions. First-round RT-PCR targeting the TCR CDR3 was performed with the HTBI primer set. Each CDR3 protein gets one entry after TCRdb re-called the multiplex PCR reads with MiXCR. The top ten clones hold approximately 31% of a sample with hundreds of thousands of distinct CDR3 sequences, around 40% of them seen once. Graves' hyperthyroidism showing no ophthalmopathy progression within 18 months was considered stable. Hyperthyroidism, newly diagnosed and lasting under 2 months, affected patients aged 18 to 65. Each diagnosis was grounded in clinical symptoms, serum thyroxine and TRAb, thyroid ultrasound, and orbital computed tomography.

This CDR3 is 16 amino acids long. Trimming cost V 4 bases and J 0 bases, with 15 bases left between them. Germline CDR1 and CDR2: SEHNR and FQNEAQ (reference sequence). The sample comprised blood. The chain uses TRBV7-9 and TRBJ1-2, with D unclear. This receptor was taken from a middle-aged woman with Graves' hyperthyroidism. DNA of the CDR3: TGTGCCAGCAGCTCGACGGGTGCACGGTCTAACTATGGCTACACCTTC. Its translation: CASSSTGARSNYGYTF.